The clone carrying this TCR beta chain was recorded at least ten times. Its cognate antigen is unknown. The V end was cut by 4 bases, the J end by 0 bases, with 4 bases between. Germline V gene data show CDR1 as SQVTM and CDR2 as ANQGSEA. The CDR3 is 13 amino acids. Template switching added a universal primer site, and cDNA bore unique molecular identifiers. Via MiXCR, TCRdb re-called the 5' RACE reads, giving one row per CDR3 protein. The sample consists of 690,000 or so distinct CDR3 sequences, 6.1% of them appearing once. This sample was included in a study of identical twins. Study-wide results and caveats: Zero-insertion analyses might be partly confounded by invariant T cells like MAIT and iNKT. Insertions were fewer in abundant cord blood beta clonotypes, whereas memory repertoires showed none of this pattern. Cross-sectional statistical analysis, not tracking of the same donors, underpinned the conclusions.

The receptor's source is a man between 18 and 29 years old in good health. This chain uses TRBV29-1 with TRBJ1-6; no clear D gene. The sample was naive T cells sorted from blood. Here the CDR3 DNA reads TGCAGCGTTGCGGGCTCCTATAATTCACCCCTCCACTTT. This codes for CSVAGSYNSPLHF. Using reference TRBV29-1 and TRBJ1-6 for the parts outside the CDR3, the full variable domain is SAVISQKPSRDICQRGTSLTIQCQVDSQVTMMFWYRQQPGQSLTLIATANQGSEATYESGFVIDKFPISRPNLTFSTLTVSNMSPEDSSIYLCSVAGSYNSPLHFGNGTRLTVT.